This T cell receptor beta chain was captured in a study of response to subunit inactivated influenza vaccine. Study findings and constraints: Authors suggested that a seasonal influenza vaccination recruits few new T cells each time.

In this sample, this clonotype turned up a few times. Its specificity is not known. TCRdb ran MiXCR on the RT-PCR reads and lists one entry per CDR3 protein. The sample consists of 650,000 to 800,000 distinct CDR3 sequences, roughly 14% of them appearing once. This CDR3 has 14 residues. In germline, CDR1 is GTSNPN, CDR2 SVGIG (reference sequence). After removal of 4 bases from V and 5 bases from J, the junction contained 8 bases not matched to a gene. The rearrangement links TRBV30 to TRBJ1-5, with TRBD1 matching 7 bases. The receptor comes from a man over 45 who received an inactivated influenza vaccine. Specimen: PBMCs from blood, collected 14 to 15 days before vaccination. CDR3 region: CAWTPGGYDQPQHF. CDR3 sequence (DNA): TGTGCCTGGACCCCAGGGGGATATGATCAGCCCCAGCATTTT.